The rows below give T cell receptor beta chains drawn from one sample of a study of brain metastases from non-small cell lung cancer. Some clones are missing from TCRdb's copy, which holds only in-frame ones; the method was immunoSEQ multiplex PCR. The sample contains roughly 2,300 clones, about 83% of which appear only once. Sample: primary lung tumor tissue. All receptors come from a donor aged 40 or over with non-small cell lung cancer. Both conserved end residues are part of each CDR3. The D gene is left open where the match is weak. Clone size, where shown, is once, few, many, or a class for clones that have expanded.

>TRBJ2-1|.|.|TRBV7-2
TGTGCCAGCAGCTTTGGGGGTGGGCATAAGCAGTTCTTC
CASSFGGGHKQFF
>TRBJ2-1|.|.|TRBV6-6
TGTGCCAGCAGTTACCATTACAATGAGCAGTTCTTC
CASSYHYNEQFF
>TRBJ1-3|.|.|TRBV24-1
TGTGCCACCAGTGATTATAGGGGCTTAAGTAACACCATATATTTT
CATSDYRGLSNTIYF
>TRBJ2-2|.|.|TRBV7-3
TGTGCCAGCAGCTCGGCCTTAACCGGGGAGCTGTTTTTT
CASSSALTGELFF
>TRBJ1-6|.|.|TRBV27
TGTGCCAGCAGCCGGAGTTGGCAGGGGAGGCCCGGGGCACCCCTCCACTTT
CASSRSWQGRPGAPLHF
>TRBJ2-5|.|.|TRBV30
TGTGCCTGTCCTGACAGAGGGGGAGAGACCCAGTACTTC
CACPDRGGETQYF
>TRBJ2-2|.|few|TRBV30
TGTGCCTGGAGTGTACAGGCCGGGGAGCTGTTTTTT
CAWSVQAGELFF
>TRBJ2-7|TRBD2|.|TRBV18
TGTGCCAGCTCACCACTGAGCGGGAGGACCTACGAGCAGTACTTC
CASSPLSGRTYEQYF
>TRBJ2-7|TRBD1|.|TRBV6-5
TGTGCCAGCAGTCCGAGACAGGGTCTCTACGAGCAGTACTTC
CASSPRQGLYEQYF
>TRBJ2-5|.|.|TRBV30
TGTGCCTGGAGAACGTTCCAAGAGACCCAGTACTTC
CAWRTFQETQYF
>TRBJ1-2|.|.|TRBV5-6
TGTGCTAGCAGCTTTGTCGACAGATATAACTATGGCTACACCTTC
CASSFVDRYNYGYTF
>TRBJ1-6|.|.|TRBV4-3
TGCGCCAGCAGCCAAGACTTGAGGGTTGTAGATAATTCACCCCTCCACTTT
CASSQDLRVVDNSPLHF
>TRBJ1-4|TRBD1|.|TRBV2
TGTGCCAGCAGACCCAGACAGGGAACTAATGAAAAACTGTTTTTT
CASRPRQGTNEKLFF
>TRBJ1-5|.|few|TRBV6-2/TRBV6-3
TGTGCCAGCAGTTACCCTGGACGCAGGGGCAATCAGCCCCAGCATTTT
CASSYPGRRGNQPQHF
>TRBJ2-3|TRBD2|.|TRBV2
TGTGCCAGCATAGCGGGAAGCACAGATACGCAATATTTT
CASIAGSTDTQYF
>TRBJ2-5|.|.|TRBV7-9
TGTGCCAGCAGCTTAGTAGGGGGGGAGCAAGAGACCCAGTACTTC
CASSLVGGEQETQYF
>TRBJ1-5|TRBD1|few|TRBV11-3
TGTGCCAGCAGCTACACGACAGGGCAGCCCCAGCATTTT
CASSYTTGQPQHF